This T cell receptor (beta chain) was sequenced for a study of cytomegalovirus exposure and HLA in healthy donors. Whole-study results and caveats: Cytomegalovirus association was assigned to over 150 TCR beta chains.

Donors were ostensibly healthy at sampling, although undocumented immune exposures were probable. This CDR3 has 15 amino acids. CDR1 is SGHVS, CDR2 FQNEAQ, per germline. The V end was cut by 5 bases, the J end by 4 bases, with 16 bases between. Of note for this clone: As yet, its antigen is unknown.

PCR used 60 Vbeta primers and 13 Jbeta primers. Study processing details: A later analysis tallied 80 million to 100 million unique TCR beta chains, roughly 11 million of them shared. Method: immunoSEQ multiplex PCR; TCRdb's copy keeps in-frame clones and lacks some. The V and J calls and clone size were taken over from that table, and D and trimming were inferred from the DNA. This sample carries fewer than 45,000 clones, about two thirds of them seen once, and the ten largest clones take 3.4%. What was sequenced was PBMCs. The chain is built from TRBV7-8 and TRBJ2-3, with D perhaps matching TRBD2 (5 bases). The receptor was isolated from a woman aged 30 to 39 in good health and CMV-seronegative. This CDR3 reads CASSLERLAPDTQYF. The DNA for the CDR3 is TGTGCCAGCAGCCTCGAGAGGCTAGCTCCAGATACGCAGTATTTT.